These T cell receptor beta chains were read from a single sample in a study of regulatory T cells in long-lasting Graves disease. TCRdb fed the multiplex PCR reads into MiXCR, producing one record per CDR3 protein. The sample contains 450,000 or so distinct CDR3 sequences, less than 25% of which appear only once. The sample was peripheral blood mononuclear cells (PBMCs), taken when the disease was refractory, from a patient treated with antithyroid drugs. The receptors stem from a female donor with Graves disease. Both conserved end residues are trimmed from each CDR3. The listing skips clone size in some rows; elsewhere it reads once, few, many or a size class.

CDR3 protein: ASSQEGRIYSGNTIY
V gene: TRBV3-1
J gene: TRBJ1-3
CDR3 length: 15
clone size: NA

CDR3 protein: ASTETLYNYGYT
V gene: TRBV2
J gene: TRBJ1-2
CDR3 length: 12
clone size: many

CDR3 protein: ASSEGEAGGPRETQY
V gene: TRBV9
J gene: TRBJ2-5
CDR3 length: 15
clone size: NA

CDR3 protein: ASSLYQGLAGAYEQY
V gene: TRBV7-9
J gene: TRBJ2-7
CDR3 length: 15
clone size: many

CDR3 protein: AISESKGTDLTYSNQPQH
V gene: TRBV10-3
J gene: TRBJ1-5
CDR3 length: 18
clone size: few

CDR3 protein: SARGTGLTYEQY
V gene: TRBV20-1
J gene: TRBJ2-7
CDR3 length: 12
clone size: NA

CDR3 protein: ATGAGGYEQY
V gene: TRBV28
J gene: TRBJ2-7
CDR3 length: 10
clone size: many

CDR3 protein: ASPPAEQPQH
V gene: TRBV27
J gene: TRBJ1-5
CDR3 length: 10
clone size: many

CDR3 protein: ASRLPRLEAF
V gene: TRBV6-1
J gene: TRBJ1-1
CDR3 length: 10
clone size: few

CDR3 protein: ASSQGQGDGELF
V gene: TRBV12-3/TRBV12-4
J gene: TRBJ2-2
CDR3 length: 12
clone size: many

CDR3 protein: ASSQTTGGGEQY
V gene: TRBV5-1
J gene: TRBJ2-7
CDR3 length: 12
clone size: NA

CDR3 protein: ASSLGARGRNTEAF
V gene: TRBV7-9
J gene: TRBJ1-1
CDR3 length: 14
clone size: NA

CDR3 protein: ASSYSGAGAGETQY
V gene: TRBV6-5
J gene: TRBJ2-5
CDR3 length: 14
clone size: few

CDR3 protein: ASSYGQQETQY
V gene: TRBV6-9
J gene: TRBJ2-5
CDR3 length: 11
clone size: many

CDR3 protein: ASSWVERAKEQY
V gene: TRBV11-1
J gene: TRBJ2-7
CDR3 length: 12
clone size: few

CDR3 protein: SVQWTGGYTDTQY
V gene: TRBV29-1
J gene: TRBJ2-3
CDR3 length: 13
clone size: NA

CDR3 protein: ASSLAGRVSGYT
V gene: TRBV5-6
J gene: TRBJ1-2
CDR3 length: 12
clone size: few

CDR3 protein: ASRLQGENTEAF
V gene: TRBV10-2
J gene: TRBJ1-1
CDR3 length: 12
clone size: many

CDR3 protein: ASSLVPGGPTYEQY
V gene: TRBV11-2
J gene: TRBJ2-7
CDR3 length: 14
clone size: few

CDR3 protein: SARRRTSGPGAEETQY
V gene: TRBV20-1
J gene: TRBJ2-5
CDR3 length: 16
clone size: few

CDR3 protein: ASSPQYNTEAF
V gene: TRBV11-2
J gene: TRBJ1-1
CDR3 length: 11
clone size: many

CDR3 protein: SARAPQATRGYT
V gene: TRBV20-1
J gene: TRBJ1-2
CDR3 length: 12
clone size: many

CDR3 protein: ASSYGDRNFSPLH
V gene: TRBV28
J gene: TRBJ1-6
CDR3 length: 13
clone size: many

CDR3 protein: ASSLERTSGSDTQY
V gene: TRBV7-9
J gene: TRBJ2-3
CDR3 length: 14
clone size: NA

CDR3 protein: ATSDLNSATGNEQF
V gene: TRBV24-1
J gene: TRBJ2-1
CDR3 length: 14
clone size: NA

CDR3 protein: ASRRTPLDYEQY
V gene: TRBV28
J gene: TRBJ2-7
CDR3 length: 12
clone size: NA

CDR3 protein: SVVRLAEYEQY
V gene: TRBV29-1
J gene: TRBJ2-7
CDR3 length: 11
clone size: few

CDR3 protein: ASSYSGLSSGELF
V gene: TRBV6-5
J gene: TRBJ2-2
CDR3 length: 13
clone size: NA

CDR3 protein: SAPLRGRGNSPLH
V gene: TRBV20-1
J gene: TRBJ1-6
CDR3 length: 13
clone size: NA

CDR3 protein: ASSLTGNTVY
V gene: TRBV7-2
J gene: TRBJ1-3
CDR3 length: 10
clone size: NA

CDR3 protein: ASRDGGAGRPMNTEAF
V gene: TRBV28
J gene: TRBJ1-1
CDR3 length: 16
clone size: few

CDR3 protein: ASSVRDRDGEQY
V gene: TRBV9
J gene: TRBJ2-7
CDR3 length: 12
clone size: many

CDR3 protein: SASRGGSEAF
V gene: TRBV20-1
J gene: TRBJ1-1
CDR3 length: 10
clone size: many

CDR3 protein: ASSETRGGRTEAF
V gene: TRBV18
J gene: TRBJ1-1
CDR3 length: 13
clone size: many

CDR3 protein: ASSYSTTDQTYEQY
V gene: TRBV6-5
J gene: TRBJ2-7
CDR3 length: 14
clone size: NA

CDR3 protein: ASSRMEGAGELF
V gene: TRBV28
J gene: TRBJ2-2
CDR3 length: 12
clone size: many

CDR3 protein: ASSRQDPKETQY
V gene: TRBV5-4
J gene: TRBJ2-5
CDR3 length: 12
clone size: NA

CDR3 protein: ASSAGGQVYEQY
V gene: TRBV27
J gene: TRBJ2-7
CDR3 length: 12
clone size: NA

CDR3 protein: ASSFRGGIQY
V gene: TRBV5-6
J gene: TRBJ2-4
CDR3 length: 10
clone size: few

CDR3 protein: ASSETGNTEAF
V gene: TRBV10-2
J gene: TRBJ1-1
CDR3 length: 11
clone size: many

CDR3 protein: ASSPGPRSTEAF
V gene: TRBV28
J gene: TRBJ1-1
CDR3 length: 12
clone size: few

CDR3 protein: ASSLPPLNEQF
V gene: TRBV28
J gene: TRBJ2-1
CDR3 length: 11
clone size: NA

CDR3 protein: ASSASRGAAYEQY
V gene: TRBV6-1
J gene: TRBJ2-7
CDR3 length: 13
clone size: many

CDR3 protein: ASSATGTGANVLT
V gene: TRBV27
J gene: TRBJ2-6
CDR3 length: 13
clone size: many

CDR3 protein: ASPERGSTDTQY
V gene: TRBV2
J gene: TRBJ2-3
CDR3 length: 12
clone size: NA

CDR3 protein: ASPWGHMNTEAF
V gene: TRBV2
J gene: TRBJ1-1
CDR3 length: 12
clone size: few

CDR3 protein: SAYQIWATYNEQF
V gene: TRBV20-1
J gene: TRBJ2-1
CDR3 length: 13
clone size: few

CDR3 protein: ASSQEGQPNTEAF
V gene: TRBV14
J gene: TRBJ1-1
CDR3 length: 13
clone size: NA

CDR3 protein: ASRPPLAGVVGGANVLT
V gene: TRBV28
J gene: TRBJ2-6
CDR3 length: 17
clone size: many

CDR3 protein: ASSLAPTTYEQY
V gene: TRBV7-2
J gene: TRBJ2-7
CDR3 length: 12
clone size: few

CDR3 protein: ASSQRDRAYEQY
V gene: TRBV4-2
J gene: TRBJ2-7
CDR3 length: 12
clone size: NA

CDR3 protein: ASSLGGGQLRETQY
V gene: TRBV5-1
J gene: TRBJ2-5
CDR3 length: 14
clone size: many

CDR3 protein: ASSMVAGYEQY
V gene: TRBV19
J gene: TRBJ2-7
CDR3 length: 11
clone size: few